The T cell receptor (beta chain) under discussion was sequenced for a study of T cell responses to AZD1222 COVID-19 vaccine (dated by TCRdb to about 2021). In terms of the full investigation: TCR sequencing covered roughly 230 trial participants: some 210 given two doses of AZD1222 and 26 given two doses of MenACWY control vaccine. Enrollment into the trials was organized by age into subgroups of 18-55, 56-69 and 70-plus years, and those subgroups contained roughly 150, 30 and 60 TCR-sequenced participants, respectively.

What the research found in general, with its limitations: The vaccine-associated CD4 TCRs covered the entire spike protein, and the dominant responses fell in regions 160-218 and 743-854. Because no samples from the day 14 peak response were available, repertoires could be characterized only after the peak T cell response. Spike-specific TCR breadth and depth rose significantly after two AZD1222 doses compared with day 0 and with MenACWY recipients. Nearly half of unique spike-specific TCRs reportedly recognized epitopes outside regions mutated in the B.1.351 and B.1.1.7 variants. Conclusions about previously exposed vaccinees are limited, since just five to seven AZD1222 recipients were seropositive for SARS-CoV-2 at baseline. In the small 56-69-year group, the increase in depth fell short of significance, most likely because of low power. Most participants were white British and females outnumbered males, and the authors suggested that clonal diversity may have been underestimated.

The germline V gene encodes CDR1 MNHEY and CDR2 SMNVEV (reference sequence). The CDR3 measures 14 amino acids from cysteine to phenylalanine. CDR3 DNA only is kept here, 42 bases in frame from base 1. Trimming at the junction amounts to 6 bases on V and 1 base on J, and the germline ends lie 12 bases apart. The CDR3 regions of human TCRbeta chains were analyzed by immunosequencing. The study's processing was this. TCRs in the repertoires were compared against a reference library of SARS-CoV-2-specific TCRs that had been generated with the MIRA antigen-specificity platform. Breadth was defined as the fraction of unique TCRs that were SARS-CoV-2-associated, and depth was defined as the fraction of total T cells that were SARS-CoV-2-associated. Using the MIRA data, each spike-specific TCR was mapped to the spike region that the TCR reacts to and placed in a CD4 or CD8 class. Log10-transformed breadth and depth values were compared by one-way ANOVA with Sidak's multiple comparisons tests. What TCRdb holds here is the immuneACCESS table cut down to in-frame rearrangements. Part of the clones is not present; checked against another copy, under half of the missing clones reflect an unresolved V gene, and the others are unexplained. The DNA was the basis for D and trimming; V, J and clone size are from that table. Recorded for this sample are tens of thousands of clones; 70% to 90% of them occurred a single time. In total, the top ten clones hold 1% to 1.5% of the sample.

Interpreted using the paper, the time point label stands for: about 28 days (+/-7) after the second vaccine dose. AZD1222 recipients whose second dose came at about 4 weeks and those whose second dose came at about 12 weeks were combined into one group, since spike-specific TCR depth and breadth did not differ between the two schedules. Samples from vaccinated people were obtained from the UK trials COV001 and COV002, which included a single-blind randomized controlled phase 2/3 trial of AZD1222 (ChAdOx1 nCoV-19) in healthy adults. For TCRbeta chain sequencing, PBMC samples from trial participants were taken at day 0 and at day 28 after the second dose. As for this clone: Its target antigen remains unknown. Nothing much larger sits one base from this clone, and base qualities are not available.

This material consisted of peripheral blood, taken 28 days after the second AZD1222 dose. This clonotype originated in an adult who received the AZD1222 COVID-19 vaccine. The sequence links TRBV27 to TRBJ1-1; a weak D assignment points to TRBD1 (6 bases agree). CDR3 loop: CASSPGASNTEAFF. The DNA sequence reads TGTGCCAGCAGCCCGGGGGCATCGAACACTGAAGCTTTCTTT.